Sequencing of this T cell receptor beta chain was carried out in a study of tumour-infiltrating T cells in Burkitt lymphoma. Study details: Overall and progression-free survival were predicted by productive clonality.

This clone was observed a handful of times. J gave up 2 bases and V 5 bases, and 4 bases lay outside the gene matches. From germline, CDR1 is LNHDA and CDR2 SQIVND (reference sequence). This CDR3 is 15 amino acids long. TCRdb's table, derived via immunoSEQ multiplex PCR, lists solely in-frame clones and lacks some. Among 4,000 to 5,000 clones listed, approximately 26% were seen once. Material: tumor tissue. The V and J genes are TRBV19 and TRBJ2-7; 12 bases agree with TRBD2. The sequence was obtained from a human donor with diffuse large B-cell lymphoma. CDR3 in amino acids: CASSPLAGGAYEQYF. The CDR3 DNA is TGTGCCAGTAGTCCCCTAGCGGGAGGGGCCTACGAGCAGTACTTC.